This TCR beta chain was identified during a study of T cell responses to AZD1222 COVID-19 vaccine. Background on the study: It was second doses at about 4 or about 12 weeks that were pooled.

CDR3 length equals 15 residues. Trimming removed 6 bases from V and 1 base from J, with 15 bases in between. From germline, CDR1 is LGHDT and CDR2 YNNKEL (reference sequence). Only in-frame clones appear in the TCRdb table, and some are missing; sequencing was by immunoSEQ multiplex PCR. Of 150,000 or so clones listed, 90% to 95% are singletons. This chain links TRBV3-1 (or the pseudogene TRBV3-2) with TRBJ1-1; TRBD1 might be the D (5 bases). Sequencing was performed on peripheral blood, taken on day 0 of AZD1222 vaccination. This TCR derives from an adult in good health. The CDR3: CASRHLARGNTEAFF. The CDR3 DNA is TGTGCCAGCAGACACCTGGCGAGGGGGAACACTGAAGCTTTCTTT.